This T cell receptor beta chain was captured by sequencing in a study of T-cell reconstitution after alpha-beta-depleted transplantation in children. The sample holds many counts of this clonotype. Unique molecular identifiers were used in preparing the TCRbeta library. MiXCR was run by TCRdb on the PCR reads, yielding one entry per CDR3 protein. The data hold fewer than 120,000 distinct CDR3 sequences, with around 10% observed a single time. V lost 4 bases and J 7 bases, leaving 8 bases between the germline ends. The CDR3 is made up of 11 amino acids. Sequencing used PBMCs from the stem cell graft donor, obtained from the stem cell graft. The chain employs TRBV12-3 or TRBV12-4 and TRBJ2-7; D is unresolved. The source of this sequence is a human donor who donated a stem cell graft to a child with acute lymphoblastic leukemia. CDR3 residues: CASSSILEQYF. In nucleotides, the CDR3 is TGTGCCAGCAGTTCAATACTTGAGCAGTACTTC.